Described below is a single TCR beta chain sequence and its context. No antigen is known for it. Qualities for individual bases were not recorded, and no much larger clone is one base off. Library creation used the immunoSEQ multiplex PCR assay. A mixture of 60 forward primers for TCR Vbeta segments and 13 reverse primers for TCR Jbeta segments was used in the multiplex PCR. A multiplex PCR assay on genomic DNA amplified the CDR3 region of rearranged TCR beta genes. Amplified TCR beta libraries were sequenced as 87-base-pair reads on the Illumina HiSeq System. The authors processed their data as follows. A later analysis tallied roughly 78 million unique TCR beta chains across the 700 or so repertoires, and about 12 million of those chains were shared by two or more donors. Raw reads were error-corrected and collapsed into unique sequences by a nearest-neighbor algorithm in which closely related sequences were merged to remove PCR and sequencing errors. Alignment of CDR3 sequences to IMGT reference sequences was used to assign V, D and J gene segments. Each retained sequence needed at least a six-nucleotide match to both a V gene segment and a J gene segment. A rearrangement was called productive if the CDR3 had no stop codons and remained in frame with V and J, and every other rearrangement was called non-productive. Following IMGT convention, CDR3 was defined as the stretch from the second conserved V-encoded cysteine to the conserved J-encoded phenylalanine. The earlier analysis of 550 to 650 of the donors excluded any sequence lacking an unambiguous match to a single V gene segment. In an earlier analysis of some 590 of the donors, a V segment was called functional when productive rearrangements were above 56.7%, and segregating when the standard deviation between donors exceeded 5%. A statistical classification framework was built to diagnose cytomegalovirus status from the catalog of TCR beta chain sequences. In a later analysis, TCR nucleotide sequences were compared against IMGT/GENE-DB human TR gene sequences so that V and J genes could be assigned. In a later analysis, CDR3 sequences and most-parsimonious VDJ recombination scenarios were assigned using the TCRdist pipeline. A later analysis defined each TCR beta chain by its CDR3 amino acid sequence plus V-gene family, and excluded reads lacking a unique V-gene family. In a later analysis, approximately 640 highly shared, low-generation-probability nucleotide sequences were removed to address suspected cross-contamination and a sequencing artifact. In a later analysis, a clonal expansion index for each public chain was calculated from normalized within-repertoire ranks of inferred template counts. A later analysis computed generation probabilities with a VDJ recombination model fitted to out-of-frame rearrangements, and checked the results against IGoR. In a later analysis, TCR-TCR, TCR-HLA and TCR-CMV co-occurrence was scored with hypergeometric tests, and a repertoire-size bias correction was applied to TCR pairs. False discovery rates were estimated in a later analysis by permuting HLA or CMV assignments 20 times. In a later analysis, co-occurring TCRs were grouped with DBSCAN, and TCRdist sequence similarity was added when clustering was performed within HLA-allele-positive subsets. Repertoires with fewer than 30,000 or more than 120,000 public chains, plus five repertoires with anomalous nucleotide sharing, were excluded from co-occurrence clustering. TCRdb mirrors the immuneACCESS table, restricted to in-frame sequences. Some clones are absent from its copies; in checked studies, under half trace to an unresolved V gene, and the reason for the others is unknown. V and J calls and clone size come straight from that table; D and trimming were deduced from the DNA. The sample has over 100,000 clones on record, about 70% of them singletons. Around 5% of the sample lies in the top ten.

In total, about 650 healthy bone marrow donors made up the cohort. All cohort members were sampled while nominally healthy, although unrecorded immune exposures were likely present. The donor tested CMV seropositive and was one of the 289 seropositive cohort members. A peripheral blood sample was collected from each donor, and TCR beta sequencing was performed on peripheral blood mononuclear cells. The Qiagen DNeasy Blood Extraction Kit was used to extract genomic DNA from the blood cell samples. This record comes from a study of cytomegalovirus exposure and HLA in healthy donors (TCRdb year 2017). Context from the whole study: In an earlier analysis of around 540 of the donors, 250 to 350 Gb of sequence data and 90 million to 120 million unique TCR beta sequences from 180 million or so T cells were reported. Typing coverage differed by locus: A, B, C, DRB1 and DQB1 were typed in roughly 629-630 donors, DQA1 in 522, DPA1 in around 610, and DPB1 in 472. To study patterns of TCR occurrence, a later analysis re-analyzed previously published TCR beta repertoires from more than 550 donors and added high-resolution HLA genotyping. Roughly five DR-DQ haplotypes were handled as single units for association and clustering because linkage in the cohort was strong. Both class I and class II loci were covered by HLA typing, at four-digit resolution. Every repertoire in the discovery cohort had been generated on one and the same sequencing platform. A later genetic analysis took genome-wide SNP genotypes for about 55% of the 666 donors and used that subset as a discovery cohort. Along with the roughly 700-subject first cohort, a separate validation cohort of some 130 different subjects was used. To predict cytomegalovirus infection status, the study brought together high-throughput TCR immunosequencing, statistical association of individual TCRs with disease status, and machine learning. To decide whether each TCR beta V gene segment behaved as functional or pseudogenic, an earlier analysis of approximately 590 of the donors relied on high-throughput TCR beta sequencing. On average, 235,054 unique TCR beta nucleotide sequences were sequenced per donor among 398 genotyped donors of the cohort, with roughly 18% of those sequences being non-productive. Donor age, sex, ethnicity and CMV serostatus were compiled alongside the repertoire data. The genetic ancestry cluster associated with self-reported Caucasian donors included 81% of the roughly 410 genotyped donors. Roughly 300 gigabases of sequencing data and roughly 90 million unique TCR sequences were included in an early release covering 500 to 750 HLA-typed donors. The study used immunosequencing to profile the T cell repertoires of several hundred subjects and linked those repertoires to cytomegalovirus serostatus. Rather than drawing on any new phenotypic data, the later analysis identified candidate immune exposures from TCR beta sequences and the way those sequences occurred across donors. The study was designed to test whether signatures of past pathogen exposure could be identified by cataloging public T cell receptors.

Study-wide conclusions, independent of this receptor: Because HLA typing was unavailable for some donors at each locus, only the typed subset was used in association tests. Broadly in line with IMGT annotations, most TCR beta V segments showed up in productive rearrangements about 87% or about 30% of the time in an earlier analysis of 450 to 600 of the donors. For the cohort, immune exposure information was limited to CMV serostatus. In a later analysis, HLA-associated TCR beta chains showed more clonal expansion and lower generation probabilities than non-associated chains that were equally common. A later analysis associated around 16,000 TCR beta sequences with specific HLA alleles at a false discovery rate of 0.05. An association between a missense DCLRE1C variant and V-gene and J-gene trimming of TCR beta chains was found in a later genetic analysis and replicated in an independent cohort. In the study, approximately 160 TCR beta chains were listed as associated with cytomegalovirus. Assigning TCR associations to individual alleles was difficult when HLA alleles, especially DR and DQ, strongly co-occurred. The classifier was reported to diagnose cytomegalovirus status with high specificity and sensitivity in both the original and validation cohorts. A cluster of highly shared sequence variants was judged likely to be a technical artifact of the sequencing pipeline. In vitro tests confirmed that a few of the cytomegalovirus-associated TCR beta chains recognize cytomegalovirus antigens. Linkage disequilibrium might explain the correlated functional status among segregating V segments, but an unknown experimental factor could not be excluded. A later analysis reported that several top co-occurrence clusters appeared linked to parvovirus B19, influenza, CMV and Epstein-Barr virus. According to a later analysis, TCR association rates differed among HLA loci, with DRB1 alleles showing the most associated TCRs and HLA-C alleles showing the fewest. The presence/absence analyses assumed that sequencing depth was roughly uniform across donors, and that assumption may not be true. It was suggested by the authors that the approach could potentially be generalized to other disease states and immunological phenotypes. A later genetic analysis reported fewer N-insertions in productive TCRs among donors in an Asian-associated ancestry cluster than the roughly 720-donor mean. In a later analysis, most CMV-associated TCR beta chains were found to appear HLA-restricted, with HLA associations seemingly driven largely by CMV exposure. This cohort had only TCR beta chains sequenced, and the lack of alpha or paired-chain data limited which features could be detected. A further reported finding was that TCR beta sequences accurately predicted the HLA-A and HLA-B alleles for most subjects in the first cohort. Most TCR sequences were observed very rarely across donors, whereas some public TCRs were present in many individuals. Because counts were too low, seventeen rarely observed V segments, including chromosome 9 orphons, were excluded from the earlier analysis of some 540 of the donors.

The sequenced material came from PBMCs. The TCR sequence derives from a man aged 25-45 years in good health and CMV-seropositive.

CDR3 sequence: CASSRLGPAGGDEQYF. The sequence in DNA is TGTGCCAGCAGCCGACTGGGGCCAGCGGGGGGCGACGAGCAGTACTTC. This receptor chain uses TRBV5-6 and TRBJ2-7; 9 bases in the junction line up with TRBD2. V trim: 4 bases; J trim: 5 bases; unmatched bases: 13. CDR1 and CDR2 (SGHDT, YYEEEE) derive from the germline V gene. The CDR3 numbers 16 residues from cysteine through phenylalanine. The retained sequence is limited to the CDR3, 48 bases, with the frame set at the first base.